Listed below are T cell receptor beta chains from one sample, sequenced in a study of T cell changes during pregnancy in multiple sclerosis. Data came from immunoSEQ multiplex PCR; TCRdb stores just in-frame clones and leaves some out. This sample carries 33,000 or so clones, more than 85% of them seen once, and the ten largest clones take around 0.45%. Sequenced material: CD4+ T cells from peripheral blood mononuclear cells, taken in the third trimester of pregnancy. The receptors derive from a female donor in good health, enrolled as a control in a pregnancy study. CDR3s include the opening cysteine and the closing phenylalanine or tryptophan. A D gene is named only where the DNA matches it firmly. Only some rows state a clone size, as once, few, many or a class for expanded clones.

length	J	V	D	size	DNA	CDR3
16	TRBJ1-4	TRBV4-1	-	-	TGCGCCAGCAGCCAAGATGTCACCCCGGGGGATGAAAAACTGTTTTTT	CASSQDVTPGDEKLFF
14	TRBJ1-1	TRBV18	-	-	TGTGCCAGCTCATTTGCGTTGCAGGACACTGAAGCTTTCTTT	CASSFALQDTEAFF
19	TRBJ2-6	TRBV5-5	TRBD1	-	TGTGCCAGCAGCTCTACTTGGGACAGGGGGCAGTCGGGGGCCAACGTCCTGACTTTC	CASSSTWDRGQSGANVLTF
13	TRBJ1-1	TRBV29-1	-	-	TGCAGCGTTGAACTTAGTGGGAACACTGAAGCTTTCTTT	CSVELSGNTEAFF
14	TRBJ2-7	TRBV4-3	TRBD2	once	TGCGCCAGCAGCCAACTCCGGGGGGCCTACGAGCAGTACTTC	CASSQLRGAYEQYF
15	TRBJ2-3	TRBV6-5	TRBD2	-	TGTGCCAGCAATACACTAGCGGGGCGCACAGATACGCAGTATTTT	CASNTLAGRTDTQYF
15	TRBJ1-6	TRBV18	-	-	TGTGCCAGCTCACCACCGTCAGGGAATCTTTCACCCCTCCACTTT	CASSPPSGNLSPLHF
16	TRBJ1-2	TRBV9	TRBD1	-	TGTGCCAGCAGCGCCACACAGGGGCAGGCTAACTATGGCTACACCTTC	CASSATQGQANYGYTF
14	TRBJ1-4	TRBV6-6	TRBD1	-	TGTGCCAGCACCCGTGGACAGGGAGAGGAAAAACTGTTTTTT	CASTRGQGEEKLFF
19	TRBJ2-7	TRBV11-2	-	-	TGTGCCAGCAGCTCCTCCCTCGGACGGTCCGAAGAGGGTTTCTACGAGCAGTACTTC	CASSSSLGRSEEGFYEQYF
11	TRBJ1-5	TRBV30	-	once	TGTGCCTGGAGTGTACGAGGCACCCAGCATTTT	CAWSVRGTQHF
13	TRBJ2-2	TRBV29-1	-	-	TGCAGCGTGTTGACAGGCGTAGCCGGGGAGCTGTTTTTT	CSVLTGVAGELFF
12	TRBJ2-7	TRBV6-5	-	-	TGTGCCAGCAGTTACCCCCCGTACGAGCAGTACTTC	CASSYPPYEQYF
15	TRBJ2-5	TRBV2	TRBD1	-	TGTGCCAGCAGTGGGGACAGGGGGCCGGGAGAGACCCAGTACTTC	CASSGDRGPGETQYF
16	TRBJ1-5	TRBV27	-	-	TGTGCCAGCAGTCCTAACCCCCCCGGGACATATCAGCCCCAGCATTTT	CASSPNPPGTYQPQHF
14	TRBJ2-7	TRBV6-5	TRBD1	-	TGTGCCAGCAGTTACTCAGGGACAGACTACGAGCAGTACTTC	CASSYSGTDYEQYF
16	TRBJ1-6	TRBV27	-	few	TGTGCCAGCAATTCCCTAGGGGTAATGGGTAATTCACCCCTCCACTTT	CASNSLGVMGNSPLHF
15	TRBJ2-3	TRBV27	TRBD1	-	TGTGCCAGCAGTTTAGTTGGGACAGGGGTAGATACGCAGTATTTT	CASSLVGTGVDTQYF
13	TRBJ2-3	TRBV6-5	TRBD2	-	TGTGCCAGCAGCCGGACTAGCGCGGATACGCAGTATTTT	CASSRTSADTQYF
14	TRBJ1-2	TRBV14	-	-	TGTGCCAGCAGCCAAGAATTAAAAGGGGGTGTCTACACCTTC	CASSQELKGGVYTF
15	TRBJ2-7	TRBV7-2	-	once	TGTGCCAGCACCCAAGGCCTAGCGACCTCCTACGAGCAGTACTTC	CASTQGLATSYEQYF
15	TRBJ2-2	TRBV5-1	-	-	TGCGCCAGCAGTTTGGCCGGACTAAACACCGGGGAGCTGTTTTTT	CASSLAGLNTGELFF
15	TRBJ2-1	TRBV19	TRBD1	-	TGTGCCAGTAGTTCTCGGGACAGGGACTACAATGAGCAGTTCTTC	CASSSRDRDYNEQFF
15	TRBJ1-5	TRBV6-5	TRBD1	-	TGTGCCAGCAGTCCTGGACAGGGGGCCAATCAGCCCCAGCATTTT	CASSPGQGANQPQHF
16	TRBJ1-2	TRBV6-6	TRBD1	-	TGTGCCAGCAGTCGGGACAGATACTCCACCAACTATGGCTACACCTTC	CASSRDRYSTNYGYTF
17	TRBJ1-2	TRBV28	TRBD1	-	TGTGCCAGCTATATCGAACATGAGGGACAGGCTAACTATGGCTACACCTTC	CASYIEHEGQANYGYTF
16	TRBJ2-7	TRBV7-2	TRBD2	-	TGTGCCAGCAGCTTGCCGGCTAGCGGACCCACCTACGAGCAGTACTTC	CASSLPASGPTYEQYF
16	TRBJ2-2	TRBV5-6	TRBD2	-	TGTGCCAGCAGCTTTCTTGCAGCGGGGGGGCACGGGGAGCTGTTTTTT	CASSFLAAGGHGELFF
14	TRBJ1-6	TRBV11-2	-	-	TGTGCCAGCAGCCCGGGGATCTATAATTCACCCCTCCACTTT	CASSPGIYNSPLHF
14	TRBJ2-5	TRBV19	-	once	TGTGCCAGTAGTATATCAGGGGTTGAAGAGACCCAGTACTTC	CASSISGVEETQYF
15	TRBJ1-1	TRBV7-3	TRBD1	-	TGTGCCAGCAGCTTGACGGACAGGTCGGGGACTGAAGCTTTCTTT	CASSLTDRSGTEAFF
12	TRBJ2-1	TRBV30	-	-	TGTGCCTGGAGGGGACACCACAATGAGCAGTTCTTC	CAWRGHHNEQFF
15	TRBJ1-1	TRBV28	TRBD1	-	TGTGCCAGCAGTTTCGCCCAGGGGGGAAGTACTGAAGCTTTCTTT	CASSFAQGGSTEAFF
13	TRBJ2-5	TRBV5-1	TRBD2	-	TGCGCCAGCCGCGAGCTAGCGGGGGAGACCCAGTACTTC	CASRELAGETQYF
19	TRBJ1-3	TRBV4-2	TRBD1	-	TGTGCCAGCAGCCAAGCCCCGGCCCGAGGGACAGGGAGGGGAAACACCATATATTTT	CASSQAPARGTGRGNTIYF
15	TRBJ2-3	TRBV28	TRBD2	-	TGTGCCAGCAGGACTCCGGGGGGGCCTGTAGATACGCAGTATTTT	CASRTPGGPVDTQYF
16	TRBJ1-3	TRBV4-2	TRBD1	-	TGTGCCAGCAGCCCAGGAACCGGGACAGGTGGAAACACCATATATTTT	CASSPGTGTGGNTIYF
15	TRBJ1-1	TRBV2	TRBD1	-	TGTGCCAGCAGATTAGCCGGGACAGTGAACACTGAAGCTTTCTTT	CASRLAGTVNTEAFF
13	TRBJ1-3	TRBV13	-	-	TGTGCCAGCAGCCTTATTTCTGGAAACACCATATATTTT	CASSLISGNTIYF
15	TRBJ1-2	TRBV2	TRBD1	once	TGTGCCAGCAGTGATACGGGACAGGGATTCCGGGGCTACACCTTC	CASSDTGQGFRGYTF
12	TRBJ2-7	TRBV7-3	-	-	TGTGCCAGCAGCCCCCAGGGACTGGCGCCGTACTTC	CASSPQGLAPYF
15	TRBJ1-1	TRBV4-3	TRBD1	-	TGCGCCAGCAGCCTCCGACAGGGGGCGAAAGGTGAAGCTTTCTTT	CASSLRQGAKGEAFF
14	TRBJ1-1	TRBV12-5	-	-	TGTGCTAGTGGTTTGGGTACAGGGAACACTGAAGCTTTCTTT	CASGLGTGNTEAFF
16	TRBJ1-1	TRBV15	-	-	TGTGCCACCAGCAGAGAGCTGGGGGCCTCGAACACTGAAGCTTTCTTT	CATSRELGASNTEAFF
13	TRBJ1-5	TRBV30	-	-	TGTGCCTGGAGGGGAGCTCCTCATCAGCCCCAGCATTTT	CAWRGAPHQPQHF
15	TRBJ2-3	TRBV7-3	-	-	TGTGCCAGCAGCTTAAGCAGGCCAAGTACAGATACGCAGTATTTT	CASSLSRPSTDTQYF
15	TRBJ2-5	TRBV7-9	-	once	TGTGCCAGCAGCTTAGCCGGACTGAGACAAGAGACCCAGTACTTC	CASSLAGLRQETQYF
15	TRBJ2-2	TRBV19	-	-	TGTGCCAGTATGACATTGACAAGGCACACCGGGGAGCTGTTTTTT	CASMTLTRHTGELFF
13	TRBJ1-2	TRBV10-3	TRBD1	once	TGTGCCATCAGTGTCGAGGGGGCCTATGGCTACACCTTC	CAISVEGAYGYTF